The 8 T cell receptor beta chains below come from one sample, sequenced in a study of cytomegalovirus exposure and HLA in healthy donors. PCR used 60 Vbeta primers and 13 Jbeta primers. Using immunoSEQ multiplex PCR, the repertoire was profiled, and TCRdb retains in-frame clones only, with some absent. The profile shows 100,000 to 150,000 clones, approximately 82% of them singletons. The sample comprised PBMCs. These receptors were obtained from a boy between 2 and 10 years old in good health and CMV-seronegative.

V and J are TRBV9 and TRBJ1-1, with D perhaps TRBD1 (5 bases). Trimming took 3 bases from V and 3 from J, leaving 9 bases between them. CDR3 length: 13 amino acids. Germline V CDR1 and CDR2: SGDLS, YYNGEE. The CDR3 DNA follows: TGTGCCAGCAGCGAAGACAGTTACACTGAAGCTTTCTTT. Its translation: CASSEDSYTEAFF.

The chain links TRBV19 to TRBJ2-7; 8 bases agree with TRBD2. The CDR3 sequence is 17 residues long. Trimming cost V 6 bases and J 4 bases; bases outside gene matches: 17. Germline V gene sequence: CDR1 LNHDA, CDR2 SQIVND (reference sequence). This chain's CDR3 is CASSSSGTRGGGYEQYF. As DNA, the CDR3 is TGTGCCAGTAGCTCAAGTGGGACTAGGGGCGGAGGGTACGAGCAGTACTTC.

This chain links TRBV12-5 with TRBJ1-5; the match to TRBD1 covers 10 bases. The V segment lost 5 bases and the J segment 0 bases; nucleotides outside the gene matches: 10. Germline V gene data show CDR1 as LGHNT and CDR2 as FRNRAP. The length of the CDR3 is 18 residues. The CDR3 region is CASGPQTGTGDSNQPQHF. CDR3 bases: TGTGCTAGTGGTCCCCAAACCGGGACAGGGGATAGCAATCAGCCCCAGCATTTT.

Written as DNA, the CDR3 is TGTGCCAGCTCACCAGACAGGGGTCGGAATGAGCAGTTCTTC. The encoded protein is CASSPDRGRNEQFF. V usage is TRBV18 and J usage is TRBJ2-1, with 8 bases matching TRBD1. Trimming at V came to 2 bases and at J to 7 bases, leaving 4 bases not matched to a gene. The germline V gene has CDR1 KGHSH and CDR2 LQKENI. The CDR3 is 14 amino acids.

J is TRBJ1-6 and V is TRBV19; 7 nucleotides agree with TRBD1. The CDR3 contains 16 residues. Germline CDR1 LNHDA, CDR2 SQIVND (reference sequence). Germline trimming cut 6 bases from V and 7 bases from J; bases unmatched to any gene: 12. CDR3 loop: CASSRPLGQSNSPLHF. The CDR3 nucleotides read TGTGCCAGTAGCCGACCTTTGGGACAGTCAAATTCACCCCTCCACTTT.

V gene TRBV4-2 combines with J gene TRBJ1-2; the D gene is possibly TRBD1 (5 bases). Germline V gene lookup returns CDR1 LGHNA and CDR2 YNFKEQ. V lost 0 bases, J lost 1 base, and 18 bases lay in between. This CDR3 has 18 amino acids. The CDR3 is CASSQDRAGPLLNYGYTF. The CDR3 nucleotides are TGTGCCAGCAGCCAAGATAGGGCGGGGCCCCTTCTTAACTATGGCTACACCTTC.

The chain has TRBV9 and TRBJ1-1; D is possibly TRBD1 (5 bases). The V end lost 1 base, the J end lost 0 bases, and 13 bases lay between the germline ends. This CDR3 has 16 amino acids. From germline, CDR1 is SGDLS and CDR2 YYNGEE. The CDR3 here is CASSVSSEDMNTEAFF. As DNA, the CDR3 is TGTGCCAGCAGCGTATCATCCGAGGACATGAACACTGAAGCTTTCTTT.

V is TRBV7-9 and J is TRBJ1-3; D may be TRBD1 (5 bases). Germline V gene lookup returns CDR1 SEHNR and CDR2 FQNEAQ (reference sequence). The CDR3 has 15 residues. V lost 5 bases to trimming and J lost 9 bases, with 20 bases between them. The CDR3 DNA is TGTGCCAGCAGCCTCGGGACTTACCGTTCATCCACCATATATTTT. This sequence encodes CASSLGTYRSSTIYF.